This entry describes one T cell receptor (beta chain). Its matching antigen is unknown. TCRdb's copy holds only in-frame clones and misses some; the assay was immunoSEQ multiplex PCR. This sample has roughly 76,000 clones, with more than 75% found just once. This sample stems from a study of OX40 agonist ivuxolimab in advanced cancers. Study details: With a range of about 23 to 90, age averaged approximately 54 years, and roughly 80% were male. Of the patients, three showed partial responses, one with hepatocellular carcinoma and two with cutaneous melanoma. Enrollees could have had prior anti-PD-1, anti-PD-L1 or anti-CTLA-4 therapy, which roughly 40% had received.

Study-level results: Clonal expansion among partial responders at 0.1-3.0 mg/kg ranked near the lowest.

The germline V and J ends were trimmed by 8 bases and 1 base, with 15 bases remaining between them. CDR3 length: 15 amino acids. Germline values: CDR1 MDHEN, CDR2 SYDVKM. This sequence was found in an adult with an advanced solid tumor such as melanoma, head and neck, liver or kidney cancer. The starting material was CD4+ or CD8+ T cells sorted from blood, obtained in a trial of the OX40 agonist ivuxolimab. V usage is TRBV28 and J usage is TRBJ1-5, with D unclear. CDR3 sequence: CASDSLSRSNQPQHF. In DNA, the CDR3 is TGTGCCAGCGATTCCCTCAGTCGAAGCAATCAGCCCCAGCATTTT.